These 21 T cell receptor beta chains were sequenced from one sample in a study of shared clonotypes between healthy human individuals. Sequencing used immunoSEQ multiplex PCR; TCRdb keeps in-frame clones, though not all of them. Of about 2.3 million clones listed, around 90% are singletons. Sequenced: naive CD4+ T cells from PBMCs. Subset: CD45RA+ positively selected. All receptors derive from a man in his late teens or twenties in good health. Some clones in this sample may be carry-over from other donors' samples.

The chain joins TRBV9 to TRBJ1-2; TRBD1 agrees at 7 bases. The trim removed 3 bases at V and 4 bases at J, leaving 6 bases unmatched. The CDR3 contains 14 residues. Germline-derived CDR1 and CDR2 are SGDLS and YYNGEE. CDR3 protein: CASSETGAGYGYTF. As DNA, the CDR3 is TGTGCCAGCAGCGAAACAGGGGCTGGCTATGGCTACACCTTC.

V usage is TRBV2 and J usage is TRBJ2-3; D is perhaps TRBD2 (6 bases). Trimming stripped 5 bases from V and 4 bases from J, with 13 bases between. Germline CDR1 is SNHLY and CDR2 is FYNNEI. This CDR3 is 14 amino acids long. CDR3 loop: CASSPGGGADTQYF. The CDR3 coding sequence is TGTGCCAGCAGTCCCGGGGGTGGCGCAGATACGCAGTATTTT.

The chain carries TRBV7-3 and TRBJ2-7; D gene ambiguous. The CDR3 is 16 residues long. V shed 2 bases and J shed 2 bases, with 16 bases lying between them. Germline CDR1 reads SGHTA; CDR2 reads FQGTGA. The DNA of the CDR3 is TGTGCCAGCAGCTTATTGCGGACCGGTGGAGCCTACGAGCAGTACTTC. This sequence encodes CASSLLRTGGAYEQYF.

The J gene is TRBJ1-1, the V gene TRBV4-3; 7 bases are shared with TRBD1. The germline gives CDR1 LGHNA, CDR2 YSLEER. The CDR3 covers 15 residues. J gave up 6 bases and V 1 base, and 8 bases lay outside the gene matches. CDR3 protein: CASSQVDRVVPEAFF. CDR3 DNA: TGCGCCAGCAGCCAAGTAGACAGGGTTGTTCCTGAAGCTTTCTTT.

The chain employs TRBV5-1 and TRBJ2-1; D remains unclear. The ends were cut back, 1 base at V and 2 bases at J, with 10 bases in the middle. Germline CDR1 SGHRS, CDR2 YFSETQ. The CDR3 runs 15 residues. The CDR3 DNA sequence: TGCGCCAGCAGCTTGATCGGAAGCACCTACAATGAGCAGTTCTTC. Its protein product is CASSLIGSTYNEQFF.

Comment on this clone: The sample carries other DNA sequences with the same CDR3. This chain's CDR3 is CASSPTGNYGYTF. The CDR3 region has the DNA TGTGCCAGCAGCCCGACAGGGAACTATGGCTACACCTTC. V and J are TRBV28 and TRBJ1-2, with TRBD1 matching 7 bases. The CDR3 is made up of 13 amino acids. V trimming: 6 bases; J trimming: 2 bases; junction bases outside the gene matches: 3. In germline, CDR1 is MDHEN, CDR2 SYDVKM.

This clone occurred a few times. The CDR3 DNA is TGTGCCAGCAGCTTGACTGAAGCTTTCTTT. This codes for CASSLTEAFF. This chain connects TRBV7-2 to TRBJ1-1; D is undetermined. Per the germline V gene, CDR1 is SGHTA and CDR2 is FQGNSA. This CDR3 spans 10 amino acids. The V and J ends lost 3 bases and 5 bases respectively, with 1 base between them.

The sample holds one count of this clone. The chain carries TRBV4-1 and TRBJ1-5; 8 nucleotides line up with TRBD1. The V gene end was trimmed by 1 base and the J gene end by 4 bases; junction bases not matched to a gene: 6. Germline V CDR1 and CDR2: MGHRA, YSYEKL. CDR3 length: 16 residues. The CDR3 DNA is TGCGCCAGCAGCCAAGGGACAGGGTGGGAGAATCAGCCCCAGCATTTT. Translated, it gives CASSQGTGWENQPQHF.

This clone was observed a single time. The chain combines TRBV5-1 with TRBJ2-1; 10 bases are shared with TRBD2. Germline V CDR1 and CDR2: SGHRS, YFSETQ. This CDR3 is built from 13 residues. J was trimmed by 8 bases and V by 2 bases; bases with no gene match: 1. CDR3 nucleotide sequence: TGCGCCAGCAGCTTAGGGACTAGCGATGAGCAGTTCTTC. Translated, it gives CASSLGTSDEQFF.

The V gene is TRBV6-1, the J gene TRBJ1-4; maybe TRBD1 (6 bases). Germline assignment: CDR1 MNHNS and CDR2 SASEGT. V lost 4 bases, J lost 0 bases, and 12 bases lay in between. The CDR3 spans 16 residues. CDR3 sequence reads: CASSARTDATNEKLFF. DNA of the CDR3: TGTGCCAGCAGTGCCCGGACAGACGCAACTAATGAAAAACTGTTTTTT.

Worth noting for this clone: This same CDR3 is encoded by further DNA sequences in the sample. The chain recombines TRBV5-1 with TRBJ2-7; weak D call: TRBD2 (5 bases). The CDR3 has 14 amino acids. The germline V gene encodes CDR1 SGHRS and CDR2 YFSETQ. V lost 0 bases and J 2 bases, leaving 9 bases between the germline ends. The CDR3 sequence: CASSLAGNPYEQYF. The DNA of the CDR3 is TGCGCCAGCAGCTTGGCCGGGAATCCCTACGAGCAGTACTTC.

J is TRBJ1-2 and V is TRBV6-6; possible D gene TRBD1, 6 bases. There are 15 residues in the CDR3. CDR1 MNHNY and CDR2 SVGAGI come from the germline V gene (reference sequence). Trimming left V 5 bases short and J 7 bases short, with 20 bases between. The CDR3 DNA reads TGTGCCAGCAGTCGGCGGGACACCCTAGGGAGTGGCTACACCTTC. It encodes CASSRRDTLGSGYTF.

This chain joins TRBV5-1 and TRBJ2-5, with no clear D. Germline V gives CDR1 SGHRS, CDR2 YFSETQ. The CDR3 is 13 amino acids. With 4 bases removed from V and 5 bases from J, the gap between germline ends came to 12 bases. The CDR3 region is CASSRAVSETQYF. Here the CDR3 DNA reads TGCGCCAGCAGCCGGGCGGTATCGGAGACCCAGTACTTC.

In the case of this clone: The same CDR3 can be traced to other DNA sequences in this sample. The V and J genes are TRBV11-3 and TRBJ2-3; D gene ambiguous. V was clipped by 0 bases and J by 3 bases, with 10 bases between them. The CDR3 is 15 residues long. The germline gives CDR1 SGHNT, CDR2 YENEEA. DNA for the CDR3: TGTGCCAGCAGCTTAGATTCTGGAAGAACAGATACGCAGTATTTT. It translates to CASSLDSGRTDTQYF.

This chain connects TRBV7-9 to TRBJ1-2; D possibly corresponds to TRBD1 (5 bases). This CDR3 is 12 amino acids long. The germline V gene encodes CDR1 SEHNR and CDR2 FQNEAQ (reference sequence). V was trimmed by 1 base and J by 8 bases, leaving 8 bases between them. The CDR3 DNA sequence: TGTGCCAGCAGCTTAGGTCAGGGAGGCTACACCTTC. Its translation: CASSLGQGGYTF.

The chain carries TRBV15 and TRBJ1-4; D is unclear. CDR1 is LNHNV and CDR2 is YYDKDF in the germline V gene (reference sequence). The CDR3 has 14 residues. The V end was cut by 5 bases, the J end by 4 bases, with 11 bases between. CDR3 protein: CATSSLQFNEKLFF. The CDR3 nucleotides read TGTGCCACCAGCTCGTTACAGTTTAATGAAAAACTGTTTTTT.

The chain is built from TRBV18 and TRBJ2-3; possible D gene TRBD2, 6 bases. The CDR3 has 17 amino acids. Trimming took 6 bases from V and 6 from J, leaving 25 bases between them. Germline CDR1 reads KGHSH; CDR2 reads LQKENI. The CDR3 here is CASSSGSSGTPPDTQYF. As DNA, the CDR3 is TGTGCCAGCTCTTCAGGTAGCTCTGGGACTCCTCCCGATACGCAGTATTTT. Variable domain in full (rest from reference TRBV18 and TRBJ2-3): NAGVMQNPRHLVRRRGQEARLRCSPMKGHSHVYWYRQLPEEGLKFMVYLQKENIIDESGMPKERFSAEFPKEGPSILRIQQVVRGDSAAYFCASSSGSSGTPPDTQYFGPGTRLTVL.

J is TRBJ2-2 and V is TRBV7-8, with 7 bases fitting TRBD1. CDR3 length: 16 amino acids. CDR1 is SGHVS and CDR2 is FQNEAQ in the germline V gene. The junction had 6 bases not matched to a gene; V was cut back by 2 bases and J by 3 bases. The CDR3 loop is CASSLTGVVYTGELFF. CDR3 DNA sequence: TGTGCCAGCAGCTTAACAGGGGTAGTATACACCGGGGAGCTGTTTTTT.

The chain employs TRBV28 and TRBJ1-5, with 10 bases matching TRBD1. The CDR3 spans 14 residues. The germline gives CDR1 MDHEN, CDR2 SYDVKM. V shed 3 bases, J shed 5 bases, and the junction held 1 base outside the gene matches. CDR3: CASSLTGGYQPQHF. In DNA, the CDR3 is TGTGCCAGCAGTTTGACAGGGGGCTATCAGCCCCAGCATTTT.

In DNA form, the CDR3 reads TGTGCCTGGAGTGTACCAGGGGTGAATAATAATTCACCCCTCCACTTT. Its protein product is CAWSVPGVNNNSPLHF. The rearrangement joins TRBV30 to TRBJ1-6; perhaps TRBD1 as D (6 bases). This CDR3 contains 16 residues. V lost 0 bases and J lost 5, with 14 bases in between. Per the germline V gene, CDR1 is GTSNPN and CDR2 is SVGIG (reference sequence).

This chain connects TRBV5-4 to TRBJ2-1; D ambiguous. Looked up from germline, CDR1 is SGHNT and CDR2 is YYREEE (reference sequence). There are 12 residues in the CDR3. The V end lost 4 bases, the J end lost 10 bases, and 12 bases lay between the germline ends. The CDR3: CASSAPAGEQFF. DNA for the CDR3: TGTGCCAGCAGCGCCCCGGCAGGCGAGCAGTTCTTC.